This entry lists 8 T cell receptor beta chains sequenced from one sample in a study of CD8+CD57+ T cells in acquired aplastic anemia. Genomic DNA, serving as template, underwent TCR beta VDJ and CDR3 profiling. TCRdb itself ran the reads through MiXCR, one entry per CDR3 protein. The sample consists of 150,000 to 200,000 distinct CDR3 sequences, 48% of them appearing once. An expansion of CD8+CD57+ cells by flow cytometry had been shown in patients chosen for sequencing. Sequencing input: sorted CD4+, CD8+, or CD8+CD57+ T cells (not recorded which) from PBMCs. The source is a human donor with aplastic anemia.

This chain links TRBV29-1 with TRBJ2-7; 10 nucleotides align to TRBD2. The CDR3 is made up of 13 amino acids. V dropped 4 bases and J dropped 4; count of bases not matched to a gene: 4. Germline-derived CDR1 and CDR2 are SQVTM and ANQGSEA. The DNA of the CDR3 is TGCAGCGTTGGAGGTAGCGGGAGGTACGAGCAGTACTTC. Protein: CSVGGSGRYEQYF.

Many counts were recorded for this clonotype. The gene calls are TRBV7-2 and TRBJ2-1; D is undetermined. Germline loops: CDR1 SGHTA, CDR2 FQGNSA. This CDR3 spans 13 amino acids. With 1 base removed from V and 6 bases from J, the gap between germline ends came to 7 bases. The CDR3 DNA sequence: TGTGCCAGCAGCTTAGACCGAAGCAATGAGCAGTTCTTC. It translates to CASSLDRSNEQFF.

The J gene is TRBJ1-5, the V gene TRBV25-1; D is unclear. Trimming cost V 0 bases and J 0 bases, with 24 bases left between them. The CDR3 has 21 residues. The germline V gene encodes CDR1 MGHDK and CDR2 SYGVNS. In DNA form, the CDR3 reads TGTGCCAGCAGTGAATATAGACCCGTGGCAGCGAGATTTTATAGCAATCAGCCCCAGCATTTT. Protein product: CASSEYRPVAARFYSNQPQHF.

The chain joins TRBV7-9 to TRBJ2-7; the D is unclear. Trimming pared 3 bases from V and 4 bases from J, leaving 7 bases between. The length of the CDR3 is 12 residues. Germline lookup yields CDR1 SEHNR and CDR2 FQNEAQ (reference sequence). CDR3 protein: CASSFGQYEQYF. In nucleotides, the CDR3 is TGTGCCAGCAGCTTCGGGCAATACGAGCAGTACTTC.

With respect to this clonotype: Given a much more abundant clone one base away, this may be a read error. V gene TRBV12-3 or TRBV12-4 combines with J gene TRBJ2-3; no definite D call. V was trimmed by 7 bases and J by 0 bases, leaving 11 bases between them. CDR3 size: 14 residues. The CDR3 spells CASTYRRSTDTQYF. The CDR3 coding sequence is TGTGCCAGCACCTACCGCAGGAGCACAGATACGCAGTATTTT.

This sequence joins TRBV5-1 and TRBJ1-2; 7 nucleotides line up with TRBD1. V trimming: 5 bases; J trimming: 7 bases; junction bases outside the gene matches: 11. CDR3 length equals 14 residues. Germline CDR1 and CDR2: SGHRS and YFSETQ. In nucleotides, the CDR3 is TGCGCCAGCAGTGGTGGGACAGACCCTGGTGGCTACACCTTC. Translating it yields CASSGGTDPGGYTF.

In this sample, this clonotype turned up many times. The chain is built from TRBV7-2 and TRBJ2-3, with 9 bases fitting TRBD2. Trimming took 0 bases from V and 1 from J; bases not matched to a gene: 5. Germline V CDR1 and CDR2: SGHTA, FQGNSA. The CDR3 runs to 17 residues. As DNA, the CDR3 is TGTGCCAGCAGCTTAGCCCCGATAGCGGGGGGCACAGATACGCAGTATTTT. Translation: CASSLAPIAGGTDTQYF.

There are many counts of this clonotype. The chain has TRBV7-2 and TRBJ2-5; D perhaps matches TRBD2 (5 bases). Germline V gene lookup returns CDR1 SGHTA and CDR2 FQGNSA. This CDR3 is 16 amino acids long. The ends were cut back, 5 bases at V and 0 bases at J, with 16 bases in the middle. The CDR3: CASSPRRAGYQETQYF. The CDR3 DNA is TGTGCCAGCAGCCCTCGGCGGGCAGGTTACCAAGAGACCCAGTACTTC.